This entry lists 23 T cell receptor beta chains sequenced from one sample in a study of cytomegalovirus exposure and HLA in healthy donors. A multiplex PCR was run with 60 Vbeta primers and 13 Jbeta primers. Sequencing was performed with immunoSEQ multiplex PCR; in TCRdb, only in-frame clones are kept and a portion is missing. The table has roughly 130,000 clones, 75% to 90% seen once. The sequencing sample was made of PBMCs. These receptors were taken from a woman aged 40-49 years in good health and CMV-seropositive.

CDR3 coding DNA: TGTGCCAGCAGTTTGTCTCCTTCGGGGGGAACTAATGAAAAACTGTTTTTT. Its translation: CASSLSPSGGTNEKLFF. This chain joins TRBV28 and TRBJ1-4; perhaps TRBD1 as D (5 bases). The germline V gene has CDR1 MDHEN and CDR2 SYDVKM. V lost 3 bases and J lost 1, with 15 bases in between. CDR3 size: 17 residues.

The rearrangement links TRBV5-1 to TRBJ2-7, with D possibly TRBD2 on 5 matching bases. Germline V gene sequence: CDR1 SGHRS, CDR2 YFSETQ. CDR3 size: 14 residues. Trimming took off 4 bases at V and 3 bases at J, with 14 bases between the two ends. For the CDR3, the DNA is TGCGCCAGCAGCCCCCGGACTCCCAGCTACGAGCAGTACTTC. As protein: CASSPRTPSYEQYF.

This rearrangement joins TRBV7-3 to TRBJ2-7; 7 bases agree with TRBD2. Germline CDR1 is SGHTA and CDR2 is FQGTGA. The CDR3 sequence is 14 residues long. V was clipped by 0 bases and J by 5 bases; unmatched bases: 4. The CDR3 coding sequence is TGTGCCAGCAGCTTAACGCGCGGGAGCAACGAGCAGTACTTC. This gives the protein CASSLTRGSNEQYF. Full variable domain (rest looked up from reference TRBV7-3 and TRBJ2-7): GAGVSQTPSNKVTEKGKYVELRCDPISGHTALYWYRQSLGQGPEFLIYFQGTGAADDSGLPNDRFFAVRPEGSVSTLKIQRTERGDSAVYLCASSLTRGSNEQYFGPGTRLTVT.

This sequence joins TRBV2 and TRBJ2-7, with 9 positions matching TRBD1. CDR3 length equals 14 residues. J lost 7 bases, V lost 3 bases, and 7 bases had no gene match. Germline V gene lookup returns CDR1 SNHLY and CDR2 FYNNEI. The CDR3 here is CASSDVRQGGEQYF. Here the CDR3 DNA reads TGTGCCAGCAGTGATGTTCGACAGGGGGGGGAGCAGTACTTC.

There are a few counts of this clone. The junction differs from germline at one of its ends, possibly a read error. The chain combines TRBV7-9 with TRBJ2-7, with TRBD2 matching over 10 bases. The CDR3 totals 16 residues. In germline, CDR1 is SEHNR, CDR2 FQNEAQ (reference sequence). The CDR3 coding sequence is TGTTCCAGCAGCTCCGCATTAGCGGGAGGAACCTACGAGCAGTACTTC. Translation gives CSSSSALAGGTYEQYF.

The chain carries TRBV2 and TRBJ2-6; TRBD2 might be the D (5 bases). The CDR3 spans 15 residues. Trimming cost V 1 base and J 2 bases, with 6 bases left between them. Germline V gene sequence: CDR1 SNHLY, CDR2 FYNNEI. In DNA, the CDR3 is TGTGCCAGCAGTGAAGTCGGGGCTGGGGCCAACGTCCTGACTTTC. Protein: CASSEVGAGANVLTF.

V gene TRBV6-4 combines with J gene TRBJ1-6; 8 bases agree with TRBD1. V lost 3 bases and J lost 7; bases outside the gene matches: 2. The CDR3 covers 14 residues. Germline-derived CDR1 and CDR2 are MRHNA and SNTAGT. The CDR3 coding sequence is TGTGCCAGCAGTGATGCAGGGGGCAATTCACCCCTCCACTTT. It translates to CASSDAGGNSPLHF.

V is TRBV9 and J is TRBJ2-3; TRBD1 agrees at 8 bases. V lost 2 bases and J lost 1; bases outside the gene matches: 6. CDR1 is SGDLS and CDR2 is YYNGEE in the germline V gene. This CDR3 has 16 residues. CDR3 sequence: CASSVDRGGGTDTQYF. The DNA for the CDR3 is TGTGCCAGCAGCGTCGACAGGGGTGGGGGCACAGATACGCAGTATTTT.

This chain uses TRBV29-1 with TRBJ1-5; D call uncertain. Between the trimmed V and J ends, which lost 7 bases and 8 bases, there was a span of 15 bases. Looked up from germline, CDR1 is SQVTM and CDR2 is ANQGSEA. This CDR3 contains 12 residues. The CDR3 here is CSAAHEFEPQHF. The CDR3 DNA follows: TGCAGCGCCGCGCACGAATTTGAGCCCCAGCATTTT.

The rearrangement uses TRBV5-1 and TRBJ2-7; TRBD2 agrees at 8 bases. This CDR3 contains 14 residues. Germline V gene lookup returns CDR1 SGHRS and CDR2 YFSETQ. V was pared by 0 bases and J by 7 bases, with 6 bases of the junction left unmatched. The CDR3 sequence is CASSLESTSDEQYF. In DNA, the CDR3 is TGCGCCAGCAGCTTGGAATCGACTAGCGATGAGCAGTACTTC.

To note about this clone: The same CDR3 can be traced to other DNA sequences in this sample. The gene calls are TRBV4-1 and TRBJ1-1; 9 nucleotides match TRBD1. V gave up 2 bases and J gave up 1 base; unmatched junction bases: 5. Germline CDR1 MGHRA, CDR2 YSYEKL. CDR3 length: 16 amino acids. The DNA of the CDR3 is TGCGCCAGCAGCCAAACCCCGGGACAGGGGAACACTGAAGCTTTCTTT. This codes for CASSQTPGQGNTEAFF.

V gene TRBV2 combines with J gene TRBJ1-1, with D unresolved. The CDR3 runs to 15 residues. Looked up from germline, CDR1 is SNHLY and CDR2 is FYNNEI. The ends were cut back, 3 bases at V and 0 bases at J, with 11 bases in the middle. CDR3 in amino acids: CASSEGFGLNTEAFF. CDR3 bases: TGTGCCAGCAGTGAGGGTTTTGGGCTGAACACTGAAGCTTTCTTT.

This sequence joins TRBV6-5 and TRBJ1-1; 12 nucleotides agree with TRBD1. V lost 2 bases and J lost 0; bases outside the gene matches: 1. In germline, CDR1 is MNHEY, CDR2 SVGAGI. The CDR3 covers 16 residues. CDR3 in DNA: TGTGCCAGCAGTTACGGGGACAGGGGGCTGAACACTGAAGCTTTCTTT. It specifies CASSYGDRGLNTEAFF.

The chain is built from TRBV19 and TRBJ2-5; 10 bases agree with TRBD1. The J call may be incorrect, as the DNA end agrees better with TRBJ2-7. This CDR3 is 13 amino acids long. Germline CDR1 reads LNHDA; CDR2 reads SQIVND (reference sequence). CDR3 sequence reads: CASSGQGVYEQYF. CDR3 coding DNA: TGTGCCAGTAGCGGACAGGGGGTCTACGAGCAGTACTTC.

The V and J genes are TRBV7-3 and TRBJ1-1, with D perhaps matching TRBD1 (6 bases). V dropped 4 bases and J dropped 7 bases, with 13 bases sitting between them. The V gene's germline CDR1 is SGHTA and CDR2 FQGTGA. This CDR3 spans 13 amino acids. The CDR3 is CASSSSGAGEAFF. As DNA, the CDR3 is TGTGCCAGCAGCTCCTCAGGGGCTGGTGAAGCTTTCTTT. The complete variable domain, with remaining parts taken from reference TRBV7-3 and TRBJ1-1, reads GAGVSQTPSNKVTEKGKYVELRCDPISGHTALYWYRQSLGQGPEFLIYFQGTGAADDSGLPNDRFFAVRPEGSVSTLKIQRTERGDSAVYLCASSSSGAGEAFFGQGTRLTVV.

The CDR3 nucleotides read TGTGCCAGCCTTGGGACTAGCGGGGGAGGTAGGCATGAGCAGTTCTTC. Translation: CASLGTSGGGRHEQFF. This chain connects TRBV28 to TRBJ2-1; 14 positions match TRBD2. The CDR3 spans 16 residues. Germline trimming cut 8 bases from V and 8 bases from J; bases unmatched to any gene: 11. Germline V gene lookup returns CDR1 MDHEN and CDR2 SYDVKM.

With respect to this clone: One end of the junction fails to match germline, which may point to a read error. The rearrangement joins TRBV7-9 to TRBJ1-5; weak D call: TRBD1 (5 bases). The CDR3 has 16 amino acids. The germline V gene has CDR1 SEHNR and CDR2 FQNEAQ (reference sequence). This chain's CDR3 is CSSSYRSVGVNQPQHF. DNA for the CDR3: TGTTCCAGCAGCTATCGCTCGGTAGGGGTAAATCAGCCCCAGCATTTT.

This chain joins TRBV6-1 and TRBJ1-1; TRBD1 matches 7 bases. V dropped 7 bases and J dropped 4; count of bases not matched to a gene: 6. Germline loops: CDR1 MNHNS, CDR2 SASEGT. This CDR3 comprises 13 residues. The CDR3 DNA is TGTGCCAGCACCCACAGGGGTCGCACTGAAGCTTTCTTT. Its protein product is CASTHRGRTEAFF.

The count of this clone is one. The rearrangement links TRBV19 to TRBJ2-3; 12 bases match TRBD2. V lost 7 bases to trimming and J lost 1 base; unmatched junction nucleotides: 6. The CDR3 is made up of 16 amino acids. Germline CDR1 reads LNHDA; CDR2 reads SQIVND (reference sequence). The DNA for the CDR3 is TGTGCCAGTACGGCTAGCGGGAGGGCCGGCACAGATACGCAGTATTTT. Protein: CASTASGRAGTDTQYF.

The chain is built from TRBV7-9 and TRBJ2-1, with 8 positions matching TRBD2. CDR1 is SEHNR, CDR2 FQNEAQ, per germline (reference sequence). With 1 base clipped from V and 5 bases from J, the junction kept 10 bases outside the gene matches. The CDR3 loop spans 17 amino acids. The CDR3 bases are TGTGCCAGCAGCTTAGGTTTATCCGGGAGGGAAGACAATGAGCAGTTCTTC. Translated, it gives CASSLGLSGREDNEQFF.

The CDR3 sequence is CASSQTLQLNTEAFF. DNA of the CDR3: TGTGCCAGCAGCCAAACCCTACAGCTGAACACTGAAGCTTTCTTT. J is TRBJ1-1 and V is TRBV5-5; D is ambiguous. CDR1 is SGHKS and CDR2 is YYEKEE in the germline V gene (reference sequence). Trimming removed 4 bases from V and 0 bases from J, with 13 bases in between. The CDR3 totals 15 residues. Full variable domain (rest looked up from reference TRBV5-5 and TRBJ1-1): DAGVTQSPTHLIKTRGQQVTLRCSPISGHKSVSWYQQVLGQGPQFIFQYYEKEERGRGNFPDRFSARQFPNYSSELNVNALLLGDSALYLCASSQTLQLNTEAFFGQGTRLTVV.

V gene TRBV14 combines with J gene TRBJ2-5; 8 bases line up with TRBD1. Germline V gene sequence: CDR1 SGHDN, CDR2 FVKESK. V dropped 2 bases and J dropped 7; count of bases not matched to a gene: 15. The CDR3 is 17 amino acids. In DNA, the CDR3 is TGTGCCAGCAGCCAACGATCGGACAGGGACGCTAAGGGGACCCAGTACTTC. Its protein product is CASSQRSDRDAKGTQYF.

CDR3 amino acids: CASSGDRPSSGNTIYF. The CDR3 DNA reads TGTGCCAGCAGCGGGGACAGGCCCAGCTCTGGAAACACCATATATTTT. J is TRBJ1-3 and V is TRBV9; 8 nucleotides align to TRBD1. Germline CDR1 is SGDLS and CDR2 is YYNGEE. V trimming: 3 bases; J trimming: 0 bases; junction bases outside the gene matches: 5. The CDR3 runs to 16 residues.